Each of the 15 T cell receptor beta chains below was sequenced from the same sample in a study of T cell responses to AZD1222 COVID-19 vaccine. Assay: immunoSEQ multiplex PCR; the TCRdb copy retains only in-frame clones and omits some. The sample carries about 120,000 clones, around 90% recorded once. The specimen comprised peripheral blood, sampled on day 0 of AZD1222 vaccination. Every receptor here comes from an adult in good health.

The genes are TRBV6-5 and TRBJ2-7; TRBD1 might be the D (6 bases). Germline V gene lookup returns CDR1 MNHEY and CDR2 SVGAGI. Trimming shortened V by 5 bases and J by 3 bases, and 14 bases separated the two germline ends. The CDR3 runs to 14 residues. CDR3 loop: CASSPTGQRYEQYF. In DNA form, the CDR3 reads TGTGCCAGCAGTCCCACCGGACAGCGCTACGAGCAGTACTTC.

This clone was seen a few times. The rearrangement uses TRBV11-2 and TRBJ2-1; no definite D call. The CDR3 is made up of 14 amino acids. Between the trimmed V and J ends, which lost 0 bases and 5 bases, there was a span of 8 bases. Per the germline V gene, CDR1 is SGHAT and CDR2 is FQNNGV. CDR3 in amino acids: CASSLEGFDNEQFF. CDR3 bases: TGTGCCAGCAGCTTAGAGGGTTTTGACAATGAGCAGTTCTTC.

There are a few counts of this clone. The chain couples TRBV4-2 to TRBJ2-7, with 9 bases matching TRBD2. The CDR3 runs 16 residues. Trimming removed 0 bases from V and 6 bases from J; junction bases left unmatched: 9. Germline assignment: CDR1 LGHNA and CDR2 YNFKEQ. CDR3 residues: CASSQEAAGGGVEQYF. In DNA form, the CDR3 reads TGTGCCAGCAGCCAAGAGGCAGCGGGAGGTGGGGTCGAGCAGTACTTC.

Remarks on this clone: The junction and the germline gene differ at one end; a read error may be behind it. The rearrangement uses TRBV10-3 and TRBJ1-2; D possibly corresponds to TRBD1 (5 bases). The CDR3 covers 13 residues. In germline, CDR1 is ENHRY, CDR2 SYGVKD. CDR3 bases: TGTGCCATCAGTGAGTCGAGAAGTTTAACGGACATCTTC. The encoded protein is CAISESRSLTDIF.

The V gene is TRBV30, the J gene TRBJ2-1; the match to TRBD2 covers 12 bases. The germline V gene has CDR1 GTSNPN and CDR2 SVGIG (reference sequence). V lost 0 bases, J lost 9 bases, and 6 bases stayed unmatched. The length of the CDR3 is 15 residues. The CDR3 spells CAWSVRLAGAIEQFF. In nucleotides, the CDR3 is TGTGCCTGGAGTGTACGACTAGCGGGAGCTATTGAGCAGTTCTTC.

V gene TRBV25-1 combines with J gene TRBJ1-2, with D hard to call. V was clipped by 4 bases and J by 4 bases, with 19 bases between them. Looked up from germline, CDR1 is MGHDK and CDR2 is SYGVNS. The CDR3 consists of 16 residues. CDR3 nucleotides: TGTGCCAGCAGTGCCCCCGGGTCGTCACGCGGCTATGGCTACACCTTC. Its protein product is CASSAPGSSRGYGYTF.

J is TRBJ1-1 and V is TRBV18; a weak D match, TRBD1 (5 bases). The V end was cut by 3 bases, the J end by 3 bases, with 8 bases between. The CDR3 extends over 13 amino acids. Looked up from germline, CDR1 is KGHSH and CDR2 is LQKENI. In nucleotides, the CDR3 is TGTGCCAGCTCACCCGGCAGGGACACTGAAGCTTTCTTT. Its protein product is CASSPGRDTEAFF.

The chain's CDR3 is CASSAPGTGGAGANVLTF. The CDR3 DNA reads TGTGCCAGCAGTGCCCCCGGGACAGGGGGCGCTGGGGCCAACGTCCTGACTTTC. This rearrangement joins TRBV28 to TRBJ2-6, with 12 bases lining up with TRBD1. CDR1 is MDHEN and CDR2 is SYDVKM in the germline V gene. The CDR3 is 18 residues long. V trimming: 5 bases; J trimming: 2 bases; junction bases outside the gene matches: 7.

The chain has TRBV12-5 and TRBJ2-1; either TRBD1 or TRBD2 may supply D (5 bases each). The CDR3 runs 14 residues. Germline V gives CDR1 LGHNT, CDR2 FRNRAP. V lost 7 bases to trimming and J lost 13 bases, with 23 bases between them. This CDR3 reads CASAEWDAAVLQFF. The CDR3 region has the DNA TGTGCTAGTGCCGAATGGGACGCGGCAGTCTTACAGTTCTTC.

This rearrangement joins TRBV19 to TRBJ2-7; D is perhaps TRBD2 (6 bases). CDR3 size: 17 residues. Trimming left V 8 bases short and J 3 bases short, with 26 bases between. The germline V gene encodes CDR1 LNHDA and CDR2 SQIVND (reference sequence). This CDR3 reads CASRRRALRQDLYEQYF. The CDR3 nucleotides are TGTGCCAGTCGTAGGAGGGCCTTAAGGCAAGACCTCTACGAGCAGTACTTC. Using reference TRBV19 and TRBJ2-7 for the parts outside the CDR3, the full variable domain is DGGITQSPKYLFRKEGQNVTLSCEQNLNHDAMYWYRQDPGQGLRLIYYSQIVNDFQKGDIAEGYSVSREKKESFPLTVTSAQKNPTAFYLCASRRRALRQDLYEQYFGPGTRLTVT.

The V gene is TRBV18, the J gene TRBJ1-1; D not certain. CDR1 KGHSH and CDR2 LQKENI come from the germline V gene. This CDR3 has 13 residues. Trimming took 6 bases from V and 6 from J, leaving 14 bases between them. The CDR3 DNA reads TGTGCCAGCTCGGTTTATGAACCGCCTGAAGCTTTCTTT. Amino acid sequence: CASSVYEPPEAFF.

This rearrangement joins TRBV15 to TRBJ2-7, with D possibly matching TRBD2 (6 bases). CDR1 LNHNV and CDR2 YYDKDF come from the germline V gene (reference sequence). The V end lost 0 bases, the J end lost 1 base, and 13 bases lay between the germline ends. This CDR3 spans 16 amino acids. This chain's CDR3 is CATSRDRGGRSYEQYF. The CDR3 DNA reads TGTGCCACCAGCAGAGATAGGGGAGGCAGGTCCTACGAGCAGTACTTC. Combining the CDR3 with reference TRBV15 and TRBJ2-7 gives the whole variable domain DAMVIQNPRYQVTQFGKPVTLSCSQTLNHNVMYWYQQKSSQAPKLLFHYYDKDFNNEADTPDNFQSRRPNTSFCFLDIRSPGLGDTAMYLCATSRDRGGRSYEQYFGPGTRLTVT.

This chain uses TRBV28 with TRBJ1-1; 7 bases are a match to TRBD1. Germline V CDR1 and CDR2: MDHEN, SYDVKM. The CDR3 length is 13 residues. V gave up 5 bases and J gave up 6 bases; unmatched junction bases: 6. CDR3 protein: CASSPRTGPEAFF. DNA for the CDR3: TGTGCCAGCAGTCCTCGGACAGGTCCTGAAGCTTTCTTT.

J is TRBJ1-5 and V is TRBV7-8, with TRBD1 matching 7 bases. The CDR3 totals 16 residues. J was trimmed by 4 bases and V by 4 bases; bases with no gene match: 10. CDR1 and CDR2 (germline): SGHVS, FQNEAQ. CDR3 DNA: TGTGCCAGCAGCTCATCGACAGGGCCGGAGAATCAGCCCCAGCATTTT. Its translation is CASSSSTGPENQPQHF.

The V call is TRBV20-1, the J call TRBJ1-2; D is unclear. The V gene's germline CDR1 is DFQATT and CDR2 SNEGSKA (reference sequence). The CDR3 runs 13 residues. Trimming pared 3 bases from V and 4 bases from J, leaving 12 bases between. The CDR3 DNA follows: TGCAGTGCTAGTGATGGGAAGGGCTATGGCTACACCTTC. This sequence encodes CSASDGKGYGYTF.